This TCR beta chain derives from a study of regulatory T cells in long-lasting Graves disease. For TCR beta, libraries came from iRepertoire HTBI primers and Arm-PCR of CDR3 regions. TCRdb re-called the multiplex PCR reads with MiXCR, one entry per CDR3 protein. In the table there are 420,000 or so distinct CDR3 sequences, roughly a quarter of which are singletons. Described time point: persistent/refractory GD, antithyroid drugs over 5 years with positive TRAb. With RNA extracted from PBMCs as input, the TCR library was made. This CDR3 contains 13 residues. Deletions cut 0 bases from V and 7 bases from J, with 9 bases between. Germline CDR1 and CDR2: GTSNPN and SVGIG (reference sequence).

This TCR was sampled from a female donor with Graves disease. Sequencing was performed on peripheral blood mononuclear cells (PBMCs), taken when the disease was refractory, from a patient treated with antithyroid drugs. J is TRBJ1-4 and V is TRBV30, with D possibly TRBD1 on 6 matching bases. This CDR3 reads CAWSVQGGEKLFF. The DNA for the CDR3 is TGTGCCTGGAGTGTACAGGGTGGTGAAAAACTGTTTTTT.